A single T cell receptor (beta chain) is shown here with its context. The data were taken from a study of OX40 agonist ivuxolimab in advanced cancers. Germline assignment: CDR1 SQVTM and CDR2 ANQGSEA. Between the trimmed V and J ends, which lost 1 base and 5 bases, there was a span of 20 bases. There are 16 residues in the CDR3. Using immunoSEQ multiplex PCR, the repertoire was profiled, and TCRdb retains in-frame clones only, with some absent. The sample shows about 77,000 clones, over 70% of them seen only once. The chain combines TRBV29-1 with TRBJ2-5, with D perhaps TRBD1 (5 bases). The sample consisted of CD4+ or CD8+ T cells sorted from blood, taken in a trial of the OX40 agonist ivuxolimab. This clonotype was obtained from an adult with an advanced solid tumor such as melanoma, head and neck, liver or kidney cancer. Written as DNA, the CDR3 is TGCAGCGTTGAAGGAAGGGCCAGGGCCAAGCAGGAGACCCAGTACTTC. Residues: CSVEGRARAKQETQYF.